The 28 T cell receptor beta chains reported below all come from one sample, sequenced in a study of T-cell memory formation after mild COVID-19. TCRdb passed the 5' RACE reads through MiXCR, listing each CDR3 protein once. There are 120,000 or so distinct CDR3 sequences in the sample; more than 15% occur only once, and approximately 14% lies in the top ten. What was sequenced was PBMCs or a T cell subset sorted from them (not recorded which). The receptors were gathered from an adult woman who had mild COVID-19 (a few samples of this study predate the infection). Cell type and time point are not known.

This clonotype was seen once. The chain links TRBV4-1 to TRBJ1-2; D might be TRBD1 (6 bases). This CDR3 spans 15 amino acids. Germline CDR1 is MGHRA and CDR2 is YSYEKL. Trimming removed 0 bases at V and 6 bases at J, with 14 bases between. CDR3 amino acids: CASSQESPGVNGYTF. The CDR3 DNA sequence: TGCGCCAGCAGCCAAGAATCTCCAGGGGTAAATGGCTACACCTTC.

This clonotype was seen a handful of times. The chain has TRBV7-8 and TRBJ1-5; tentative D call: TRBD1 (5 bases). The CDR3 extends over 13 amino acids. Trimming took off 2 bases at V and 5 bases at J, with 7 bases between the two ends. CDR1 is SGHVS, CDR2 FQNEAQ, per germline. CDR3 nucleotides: TGTGCCAGCAGCTTAAGAGGGGATCAGCCCCAGCATTTT. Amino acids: CASSLRGDQPQHF. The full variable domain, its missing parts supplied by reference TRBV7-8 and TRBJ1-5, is GAGVSQSPRYKVAKRGQDVALRCDPISGHVSLFWYQQALGQGPEFLTYFQNEAQLDKSGLPSDRFFAERPEGSVSTLKIQRTQQEDSAVYLCASSLRGDQPQHFGDGTRLSIL.

The CDR3 bases are TGCAGTGCTAGAACGGGAGGGCCAGACGAGCAGTACTTC. Translation gives CSARTGGPDEQYF. The V gene is TRBV20-1, the J gene TRBJ2-7; 8 bases match TRBD2. The junction had 5 bases not matched to a gene; V was cut back by 2 bases and J by 5 bases. This CDR3 is 13 amino acids long. Germline V gives CDR1 DFQATT, CDR2 SNEGSKA (reference sequence).

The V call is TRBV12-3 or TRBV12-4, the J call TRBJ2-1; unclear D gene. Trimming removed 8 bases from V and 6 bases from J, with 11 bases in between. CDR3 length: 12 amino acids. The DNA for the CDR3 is TGTGCCAGCCATAAGCGCGTCAATGAGCAGTTCTTC. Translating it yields CASHKRVNEQFF.

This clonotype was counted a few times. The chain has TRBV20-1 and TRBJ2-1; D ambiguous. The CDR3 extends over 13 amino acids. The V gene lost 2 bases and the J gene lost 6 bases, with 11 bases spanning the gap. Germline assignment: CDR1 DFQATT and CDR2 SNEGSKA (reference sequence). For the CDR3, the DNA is TGCAGTGCTAGAAGTCCCGTGGGCAATGAGCAGTTCTTC. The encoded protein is CSARSPVGNEQFF.

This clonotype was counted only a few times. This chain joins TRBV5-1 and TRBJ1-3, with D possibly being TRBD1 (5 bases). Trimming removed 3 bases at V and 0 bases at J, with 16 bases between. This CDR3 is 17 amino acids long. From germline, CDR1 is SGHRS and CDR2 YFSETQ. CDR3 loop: CASSWGNQQVSGNTIYF. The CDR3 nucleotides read TGCGCCAGCAGCTGGGGGAATCAACAGGTCTCTGGAAACACCATATATTTT. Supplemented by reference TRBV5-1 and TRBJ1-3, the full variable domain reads KAGVTQTPRYLIKTRGQQVTLSCSPISGHRSVSWYQQTPGQGLQFLFEYFSETQRNKGNFPGRFSGRQFSNSRSEMNVSTLELGDSALYLCASSWGNQQVSGNTIYFGEGSWLTVV.

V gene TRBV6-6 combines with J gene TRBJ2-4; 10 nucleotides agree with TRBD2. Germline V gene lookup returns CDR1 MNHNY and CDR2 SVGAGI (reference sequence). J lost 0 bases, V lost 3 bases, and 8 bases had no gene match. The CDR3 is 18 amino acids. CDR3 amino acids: CASSYGLAGALAKNIQYF. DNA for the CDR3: TGTGCCAGCAGTTATGGGCTAGCGGGGGCTTTAGCCAAAAACATTCAGTACTTC.

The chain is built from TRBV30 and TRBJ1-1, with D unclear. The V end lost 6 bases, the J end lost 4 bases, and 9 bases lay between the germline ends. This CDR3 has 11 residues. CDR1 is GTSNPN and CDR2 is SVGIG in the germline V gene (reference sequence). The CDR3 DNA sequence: TGTGCCTGTTTCCGGATCACTGAAGCTTTCTTT. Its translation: CACFRITEAFF.

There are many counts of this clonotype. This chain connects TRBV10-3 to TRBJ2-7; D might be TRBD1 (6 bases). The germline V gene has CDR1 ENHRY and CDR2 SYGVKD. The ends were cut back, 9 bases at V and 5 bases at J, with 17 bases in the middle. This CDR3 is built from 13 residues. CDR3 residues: CAIFPRDTHEQYF. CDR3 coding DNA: TGTGCCATTTTTCCTCGGGACACCCACGAGCAGTACTTC.

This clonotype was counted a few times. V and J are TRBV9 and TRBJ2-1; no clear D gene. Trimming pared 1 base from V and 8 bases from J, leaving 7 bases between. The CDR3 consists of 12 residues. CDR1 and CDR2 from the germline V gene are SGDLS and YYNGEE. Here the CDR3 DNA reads TGTGCCAGCAGCGTATCTATCGATGAGCAGTTCTTC. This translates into CASSVSIDEQFF.

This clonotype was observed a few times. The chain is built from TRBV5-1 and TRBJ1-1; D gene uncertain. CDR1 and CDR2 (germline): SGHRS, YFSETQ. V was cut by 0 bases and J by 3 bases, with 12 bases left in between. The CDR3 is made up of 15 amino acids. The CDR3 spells CASSLAGRTDTEAFF. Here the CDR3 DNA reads TGCGCCAGCAGCTTGGCCGGGCGCACCGACACTGAAGCTTTCTTT.

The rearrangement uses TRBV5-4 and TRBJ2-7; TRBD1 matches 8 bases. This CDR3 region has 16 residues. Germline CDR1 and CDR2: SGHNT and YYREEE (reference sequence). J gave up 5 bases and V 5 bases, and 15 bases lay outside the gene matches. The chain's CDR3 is CASSPQGAPVGNEQYF. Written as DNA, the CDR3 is TGTGCCAGCAGTCCGCAGGGGGCACCCGTCGGAAACGAGCAGTACTTC.

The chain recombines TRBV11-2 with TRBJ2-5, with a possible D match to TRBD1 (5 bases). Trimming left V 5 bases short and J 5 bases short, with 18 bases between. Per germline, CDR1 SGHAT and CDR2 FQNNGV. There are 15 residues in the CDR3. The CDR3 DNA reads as TGTGCCAGCAGCCCAAGTCAGGGCCTCGGGGAGACCCAGTACTTC. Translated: CASSPSQGLGETQYF.

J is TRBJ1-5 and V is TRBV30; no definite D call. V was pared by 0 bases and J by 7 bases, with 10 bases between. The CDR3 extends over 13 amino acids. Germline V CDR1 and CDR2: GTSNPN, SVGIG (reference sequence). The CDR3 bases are TGTGCCTGGAGTGTACTAGAGGGACAGCCCCAGCATTTT. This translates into CAWSVLEGQPQHF.

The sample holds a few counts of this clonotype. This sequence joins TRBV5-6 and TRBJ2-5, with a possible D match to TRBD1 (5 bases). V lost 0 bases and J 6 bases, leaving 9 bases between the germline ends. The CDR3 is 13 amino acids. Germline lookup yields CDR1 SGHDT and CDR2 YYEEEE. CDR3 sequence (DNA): TGTGCCAGCAGCTTGGACAGGCTGCAGACCCAGTACTTC. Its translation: CASSLDRLQTQYF.

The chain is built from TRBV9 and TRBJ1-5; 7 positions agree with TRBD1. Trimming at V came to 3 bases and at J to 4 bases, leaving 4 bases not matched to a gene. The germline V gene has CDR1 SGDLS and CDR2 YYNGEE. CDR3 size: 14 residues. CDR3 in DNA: TGTGCCAGCAGCGCGGGACAGCAAAATCAGCCCCAGCATTTT. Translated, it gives CASSAGQQNQPQHF. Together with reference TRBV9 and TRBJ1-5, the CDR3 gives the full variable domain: DSGVTQTPKHLITATGQRVTLRCSPRSGDLSVYWYQQSLDQGLQFLIQYYNGEERAKGNILERFSAQQFPDLHSELNLSSLELGDSALYFCASSAGQQNQPQHFGDGTRLSIL.

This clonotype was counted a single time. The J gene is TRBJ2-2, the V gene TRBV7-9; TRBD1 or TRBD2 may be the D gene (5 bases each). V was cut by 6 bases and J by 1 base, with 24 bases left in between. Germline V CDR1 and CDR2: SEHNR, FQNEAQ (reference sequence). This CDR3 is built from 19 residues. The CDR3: CASREQLRQGDLNTGELFF. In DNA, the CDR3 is TGTGCCAGCAGGGAACAGCTAAGACAAGGGGACCTGAACACCGGGGAGCTGTTTTTT.

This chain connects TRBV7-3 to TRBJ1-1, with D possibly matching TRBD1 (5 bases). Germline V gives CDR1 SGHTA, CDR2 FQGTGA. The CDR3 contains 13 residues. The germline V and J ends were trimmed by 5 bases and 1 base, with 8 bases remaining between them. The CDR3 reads CASSTGQNTEAFF. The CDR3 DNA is TGTGCCAGCAGCACCGGACAGAACACTGAAGCTTTCTTT.

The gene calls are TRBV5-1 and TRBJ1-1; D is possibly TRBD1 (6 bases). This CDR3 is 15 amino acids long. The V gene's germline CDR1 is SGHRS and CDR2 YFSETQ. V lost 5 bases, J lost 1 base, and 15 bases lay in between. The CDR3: CASSQSPGQNTEAFF. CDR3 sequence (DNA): TGCGCCAGCAGTCAATCCCCGGGACAGAACACTGAAGCTTTCTTT.

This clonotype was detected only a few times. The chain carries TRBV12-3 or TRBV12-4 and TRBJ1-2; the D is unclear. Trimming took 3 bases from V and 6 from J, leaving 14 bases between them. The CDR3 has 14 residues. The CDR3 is CASSLWPTSNGYTF. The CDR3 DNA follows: TGTGCCAGCAGTTTGTGGCCGACAAGCAATGGCTACACCTTC.

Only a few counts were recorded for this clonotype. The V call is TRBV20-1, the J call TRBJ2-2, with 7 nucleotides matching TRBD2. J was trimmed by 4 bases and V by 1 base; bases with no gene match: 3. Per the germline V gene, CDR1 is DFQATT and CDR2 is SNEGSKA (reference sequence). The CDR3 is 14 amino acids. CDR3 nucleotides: TGCAGTGCTAGAGCTCCGGGGGGCACCGGGGAGCTGTTTTTT. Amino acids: CSARAPGGTGELFF.

As DNA, the CDR3 is TGTGCCACCCGGACAGGATTGAACACTGAAGCTTTCTTT. Translating it yields CATRTGLNTEAFF. The V gene is TRBV24-1, the J gene TRBJ1-1; TRBD1 matches 7 bases. CDR1 and CDR2 (germline): KGHDR, SFDVKD. V shed 9 bases and J 0 bases; nucleotides not matched to a gene: 3. This CDR3 spans 13 amino acids.

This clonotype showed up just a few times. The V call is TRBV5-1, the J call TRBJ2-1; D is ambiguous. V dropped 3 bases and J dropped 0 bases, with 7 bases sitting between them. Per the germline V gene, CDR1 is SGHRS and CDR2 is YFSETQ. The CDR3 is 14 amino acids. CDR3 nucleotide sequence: TGCGCCAGCAGCTCTTCTAGCTCCTACAATGAGCAGTTCTTC. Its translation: CASSSSSSYNEQFF. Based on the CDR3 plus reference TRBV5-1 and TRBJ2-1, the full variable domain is KAGVTQTPRYLIKTRGQQVTLSCSPISGHRSVSWYQQTPGQGLQFLFEYFSETQRNKGNFPGRFSGRQFSNSRSEMNVSTLELGDSALYLCASSSSSSYNEQFFGPGTRLTVL.

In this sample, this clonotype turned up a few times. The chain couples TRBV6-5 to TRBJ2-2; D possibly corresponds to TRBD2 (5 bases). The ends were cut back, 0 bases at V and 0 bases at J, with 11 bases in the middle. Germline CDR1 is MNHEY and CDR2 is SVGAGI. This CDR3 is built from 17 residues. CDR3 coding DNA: TGTGCCAGCAGTTACTCGGGATGGGGAGCGAACACCGGGGAGCTGTTTTTT. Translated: CASSYSGWGANTGELFF.

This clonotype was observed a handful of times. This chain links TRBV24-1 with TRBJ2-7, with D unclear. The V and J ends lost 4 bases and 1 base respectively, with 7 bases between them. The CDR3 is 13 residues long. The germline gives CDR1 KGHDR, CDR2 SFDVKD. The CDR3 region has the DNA TGTGCCACCAGTGACTTCAGGTCCTACGAGCAGTACTTC. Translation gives CATSDFRSYEQYF.

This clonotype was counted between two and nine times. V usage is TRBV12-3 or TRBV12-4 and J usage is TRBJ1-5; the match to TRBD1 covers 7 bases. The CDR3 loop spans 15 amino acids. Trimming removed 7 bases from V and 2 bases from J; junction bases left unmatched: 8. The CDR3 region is CASTRAGQRNQPQHF. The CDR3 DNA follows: TGTGCCAGCACCCGGGCGGGACAGCGCAATCAGCCCCAGCATTTT.

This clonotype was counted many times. DNA for the CDR3: TGCAGTGCTAGAGTTGGGGCATCCACAGGGGACTATAATTCACCCCTCCACTTT. Its protein product is CSARVGASTGDYNSPLHF. This chain joins TRBV20-1 and TRBJ1-6; 7 nucleotides align to TRBD1. This CDR3 is built from 18 residues. With 1 base clipped from V and 3 bases from J, the junction kept 12 bases outside the gene matches. The V gene's germline CDR1 is DFQATT and CDR2 SNEGSKA (reference sequence).

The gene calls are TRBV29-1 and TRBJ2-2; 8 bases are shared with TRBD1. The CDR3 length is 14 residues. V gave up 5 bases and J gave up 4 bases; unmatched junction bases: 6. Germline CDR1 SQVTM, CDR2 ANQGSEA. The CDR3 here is CSVLQGAGTGELFF. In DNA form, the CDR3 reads TGCAGCGTTCTTCAGGGGGCAGGCACCGGGGAGCTGTTTTTT.